The rows below give T cell receptor beta chains drawn from one sample of a study of vaccination effects on CD4 cells after COVID-19. Assay: immunoSEQ multiplex PCR; the TCRdb copy retains only in-frame clones and omits some. The sample consists of around 25,000 clones, about 75% of them appearing once. These receptors are not linked to any known antigen. Specimen: CD4+ T cells from PBMCs cultured with SARS-CoV-2 spike peptides, collected after COVID-19 vaccination. Every receptor here comes from a human donor who received a COVID-19 vaccine. Some clones in this sample may be carry-over from other donors' samples. Both conserved end residues are part of each CDR3. D genes are given only for firm matches. Not all rows give a size; the values are once, few, many and, for expanded clones, a class.

d_call | cdr3_length | j_call | v_call | clone_size | cdr3_aa | cdr3_nt
TRBD2 | 16 | TRBJ2-2 | TRBV19 | NA | CASSIGLAGGRGELFF | TGTGCCAGTAGTATAGGACTAGCCGGAGGTAGAGGGGAGCTGTTTTTT
NA | 15 | TRBJ1-1 | TRBV2 | once | CASTLRAGVNTEAFF | TGTGCCAGCACTCTGAGGGCAGGGGTTAACACTGAAGCTTTCTTT
NA | 12 | TRBJ1-3 | TRBV5-6 | NA | CASSFTGNTIYF | TGTGCCAGCAGTTTTACTGGAAACACCATATATTTT
NA | 13 | TRBJ1-2 | TRBV29-1 | NA | CSVEWQASYGYTF | TGCAGCGTTGAATGGCAGGCTAGCTATGGCTACACCTTC
NA | 12 | TRBJ1-2 | TRBV12-3/TRBV12-4 | medium-sized | CASSDQGYGYTF | TGTGCCAGCAGTGACCAGGGTTACGGCTACACCTTC
TRBD1 | 15 | TRBJ1-2 | TRBV5-1 | once | CASSKEPGQGYGYTF | TGCGCCAGCAGCAAAGAACCGGGACAGGGATATGGCTACACCTTC
NA | 13 | TRBJ1-5 | TRBV6-5 | NA | CASSPGGLQPQHF | TGTGCCAGCAGTCCTGGGGGGCTTCAGCCCCAGCATTTT
TRBD1 | 14 | TRBJ2-1 | TRBV6-4 | few | CASPGDRSYNEQFF | TGTGCCAGCCCTGGGGACAGGTCCTACAATGAGCAGTTCTTC
TRBD1 | 15 | TRBJ2-6 | TRBV2 | few | CASTPDRSGANVLTF | TGTGCCAGCACTCCGGACAGGTCTGGGGCCAACGTCCTGACTTTC
TRBD2 | 13 | TRBJ2-3 | TRBV7-2 | once | CASSLAGLAGGYF | TGTGCCAGCAGCTTAGCGGGACTAGCGGGGGGTTATTTT
NA | 11 | TRBJ1-1 | TRBV20-1 | NA | CSASRQVEAFF | TGCAGTGCTAGTAGACAGGTAGAAGCTTTCTTT
TRBD2 | 16 | TRBJ2-3 | TRBV6-1 | NA | CASSDIGLVGTDTQYF | TGTGCCAGCAGTGACATCGGACTAGTCGGCACAGATACGCAGTATTTT
NA | 15 | TRBJ1-3 | TRBV2 | few | CASSEGEVSGNTIYF | TGTGCCAGCAGTGAGGGAGAGGTGTCTGGAAACACCATATATTTT
NA | 16 | TRBJ2-1 | TRBV5-4 | NA | CASSLGPAVSYNEQFF | TGTGCCAGCAGCCTGGGACCAGCGGTCTCCTACAATGAGCAGTTCTTC
TRBD2 | 14 | TRBJ2-3 | TRBV11-3 | NA | CASSPGGITDTQYF | TGTGCCAGCAGCCCGGGGGGAATAACAGATACGCAGTATTTT
TRBD1 | 13 | TRBJ1-5 | TRBV30 | few | CAWSTTGDQPQHF | TGTGCCTGGAGTACCACAGGGGATCAGCCCCAGCATTTT
NA | 11 | TRBJ1-3 | TRBV28 | NA | CASSYGNTIYF | TGTGCCAGCAGTTATGGGAACACCATATATTTT
TRBD2 | 15 | TRBJ2-2 | TRBV6-5 | NA | CASSPGTSNTGELFF | TGTGCCAGCAGCCCCGGGACTAGCAACACCGGGGAGCTGTTTTTT
NA | 11 | TRBJ1-1 | TRBV3-1/TRBV3-2 | NA | CASSQGAEAFF | TGTGCCAGCAGCCAGGGGGCTGAAGCTTTCTTT
NA | 16 | TRBJ2-5 | TRBV27 | NA | CASSYLRGAGKETQYF | TGTGCCAGCAGTTACCTACGAGGGGCAGGGAAAGAGACCCAGTACTTC
NA | 13 | TRBJ1-2 | TRBV10-1 | NA | CASSLGQGYGYTF | TGCGCCAGCAGTTTGGGCCAGGGATATGGCTACACCTTC
NA | 14 | TRBJ2-2 | TRBV5-1 | NA | CASSLPENTGELFF | TGCGCCAGCAGCTTGCCAGAGAACACCGGGGAGCTGTTTTTT
NA | 13 | TRBJ2-3 | TRBV7-3 | NA | CASSLTVSDTQYF | TGTGCCAGCAGCTTAACAGTATCCGATACGCAGTATTTT
NA | 15 | TRBJ2-3 | TRBV5-5 | few | CASSLAGDHTDTQYF | TGTGCCAGCAGCTTGGCGGGGGACCACACAGATACGCAGTATTTT
NA | 15 | TRBJ2-2 | TRBV5-1 | NA | CASSVRGLDTGELFF | TGCGCCAGCAGCGTCAGGGGATTGGACACCGGGGAGCTGTTTTTT
NA | 11 | TRBJ2-5 | TRBV20-1 | NA | CSAREGETQYF | TGCAGTGCTAGAGAGGGAGAGACCCAGTACTTC
NA | 13 | TRBJ2-1 | TRBV7-3 | NA | CASSWTVVNEQFF | TGTGCCAGCAGCTGGACAGTAGTCAATGAGCAGTTCTTC
NA | 14 | TRBJ2-7 | TRBV6-5 | NA | CASNSGGSSYEQYF | TGTGCCAGCAATTCCGGGGGCAGCTCCTACGAGCAGTACTTC
NA | 13 | TRBJ1-1 | TRBV2 | NA | CASSELGSKLAFF | TGTGCCAGCAGTGAACTGGGCAGTAAGCTCGCTTTCTTT
TRBD2 | 16 | TRBJ2-3 | TRBV3-1/TRBV3-2 | NA | CASSLRAGGETDTQYF | TGTGCCAGCAGCCTTAGAGCGGGGGGCGAAACAGATACGCAGTATTTT
TRBD1 | 14 | TRBJ1-2 | TRBV7-2 | few | CASSLSGQAYGYTF | TGTGCCAGCAGCTTATCGGGACAGGCCTATGGCTACACCTTC
NA | 12 | TRBJ2-3 | TRBV9 | NA | CASSPMRDTQYF | TGTGCCAGCAGCCCCATGCGAGATACGCAGTATTTT
NA | 16 | TRBJ1-4 | TRBV14 | NA | CASSQDFGVTNEKLFF | TGTGCCAGCAGCCAAGATTTTGGGGTAACTAATGAAAAACTGTTTTTT
NA | 16 | TRBJ2-1 | TRBV24-1 | NA | CATSDPGGGSYNEQFF | TGTGCCACCAGTGACCCAGGAGGGGGCTCCTACAATGAGCAGTTCTTC
NA | 16 | TRBJ2-1 | TRBV19 | once | CASSRNRGGSYNEQFF | TGTGCCAGTAGTAGAAACAGGGGGGGGTCCTACAATGAGCAGTTCTTC
NA | 18 | TRBJ2-5 | TRBV7-9 | NA | CASSPNVALVLFGETQYF | TGTGCCAGCAGCCCAAACGTGGCACTAGTACTATTTGGAGAGACCCAGTACTTC
NA | 13 | TRBJ2-3 | TRBV5-1 | NA | CASSLWGTDTQYF | TGCGCCAGCAGTTTGTGGGGCACAGATACGCAGTATTTT
NA | 13 | TRBJ1-4 | TRBV4-1 | NA | CASSRYREEKLFF | TGCGCCAGCAGCCGATATCGAGAAGAAAAACTGTTTTTT
TRBD2 | 14 | TRBJ2-1 | TRBV25-1 | NA | CASSRPGGAVEQFF | TGTGCCAGCAGCCGCCCCGGGGGGGCTGTTGAGCAGTTCTTC
NA | 14 | TRBJ1-6 | TRBV30 | NA | CAWSVRGLNSPLHF | TGTGCCTGGAGTGTACGTGGCCTTAATTCACCCCTCCACTTT
NA | 11 | TRBJ2-4 | TRBV6-5 | NA | CAVEVINIQYF | TGTGCCGTAGAAGTAATAAACATTCAGTACTTC
NA | 15 | TRBJ2-2 | TRBV30 | few | CAWSTGNGNTGELFF | TGTGCCTGGAGCACGGGGAATGGGAACACCGGGGAGCTGTTTTTT
NA | 14 | TRBJ1-2 | TRBV28 | NA | CASSFGQGHYGYTF | TGTGCCAGCAGTTTTGGGCAGGGACACTATGGCTACACCTTC
NA | 15 | TRBJ2-1 | TRBV7-2 | NA | CASSFQTGGISEQFF | TGTGCCAGCAGCTTCCAAACTGGGGGAATAAGTGAGCAGTTCTTC
TRBD2 | 13 | TRBJ2-1 | TRBV28 | NA | CASKGGGRNEQFF | TGTGCCAGTAAGGGCGGGGGAAGAAATGAGCAGTTCTTC
TRBD1 | 15 | TRBJ1-2 | TRBV28 | once | CASSLWTGEDGGYTF | TGTGCCAGCAGTTTATGGACAGGGGAGGACGGCGGCTACACCTTC
NA | 13 | TRBJ1-2 | TRBV5-1 | NA | CASSLEVNYGYTF | TGCGCCAGCAGCTTGGAAGTTAACTATGGCTACACCTTC
TRBD1 | 14 | TRBJ1-1 | TRBV18 | once | CASSPQGANTEAFF | TGTGCCAGCTCACCACAGGGGGCCAACACTGAAGCTTTCTTT
NA | 13 | TRBJ1-1 | TRBV7-2 | NA | CASSFPGGGPAFF | TGTGCCAGCAGCTTCCCAGGTGGCGGGCCTGCTTTCTTT
NA | 13 | TRBJ1-5 | TRBV5-1 | few | CASSLEGIQPQHF | TGCGCCAGCAGCTTGGAGGGGATTCAGCCCCAGCATTTT
NA | 14 | TRBJ2-1 | TRBV2 | NA | CASSGDSAYNEQFF | TGTGCCAGCAGTGGGGACTCGGCATACAATGAGCAGTTCTTC
NA | 15 | TRBJ2-2 | TRBV24-1 | NA | CATRGDRSRTGELFF | TGTGCCACCAGAGGAGACAGGTCCCGCACCGGGGAGCTGTTTTTT